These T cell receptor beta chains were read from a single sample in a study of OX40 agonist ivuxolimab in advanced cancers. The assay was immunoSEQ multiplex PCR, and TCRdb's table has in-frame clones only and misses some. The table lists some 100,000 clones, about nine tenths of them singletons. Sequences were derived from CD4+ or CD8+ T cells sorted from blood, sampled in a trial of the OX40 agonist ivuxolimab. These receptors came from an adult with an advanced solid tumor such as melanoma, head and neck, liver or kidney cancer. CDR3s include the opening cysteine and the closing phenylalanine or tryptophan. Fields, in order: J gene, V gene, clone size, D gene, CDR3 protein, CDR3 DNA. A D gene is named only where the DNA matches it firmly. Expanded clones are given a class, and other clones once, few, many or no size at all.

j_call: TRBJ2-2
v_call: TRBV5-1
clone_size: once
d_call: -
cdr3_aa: CASSQGAGYTGELFF
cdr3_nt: TGCGCCAGCAGCCAAGGGGCAGGGTACACCGGGGAGCTGTTTTTT

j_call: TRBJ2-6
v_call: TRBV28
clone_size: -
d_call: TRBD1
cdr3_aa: CASSVRDRGHGANVLTF
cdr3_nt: TGTGCCAGCAGTGTCCGGGACAGGGGGCATGGGGCCAACGTCCTGACTTTC

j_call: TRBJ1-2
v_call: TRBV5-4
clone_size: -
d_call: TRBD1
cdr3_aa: CASKGQGWYGYTF
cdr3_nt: TGTGCCAGCAAGGGACAGGGGTGGTACGGCTACACCTTC

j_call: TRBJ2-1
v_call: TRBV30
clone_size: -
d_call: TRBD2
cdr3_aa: CAWSARLPGLTATEQFF
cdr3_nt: TGTGCCTGGAGTGCCCGATTACCGGGACTAACTGCCACTGAGCAGTTCTTC

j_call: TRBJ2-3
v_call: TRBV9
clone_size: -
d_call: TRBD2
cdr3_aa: CASNFMGREGADTQYF
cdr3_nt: TGTGCCAGCAACTTCATGGGGCGGGAGGGAGCAGATACGCAGTATTTT

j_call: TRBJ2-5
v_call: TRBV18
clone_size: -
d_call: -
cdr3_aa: CASSPLSGPPETQYF
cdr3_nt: TGTGCCAGCTCACCACTCTCAGGGCCCCCGGAGACCCAGTACTTC

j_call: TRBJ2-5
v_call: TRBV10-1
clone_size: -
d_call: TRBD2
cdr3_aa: CASSTFPGLAGVSDTETQYF
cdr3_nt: TGCGCCAGCAGTACCTTCCCGGGACTAGCGGGAGTATCTGATACCGAGACCCAGTACTTC

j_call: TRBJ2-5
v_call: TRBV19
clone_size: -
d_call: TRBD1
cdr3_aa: CASSALRDRKTGTQYF
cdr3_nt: TGTGCCAGTAGTGCACTCCGGGACAGGAAAACGGGGACCCAGTACTTC

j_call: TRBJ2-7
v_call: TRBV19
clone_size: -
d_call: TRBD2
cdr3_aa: CASSIGTSGRSEQYF
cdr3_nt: TGTGCCAGTAGTATAGGGACTAGCGGGAGGAGCGAGCAGTACTTC

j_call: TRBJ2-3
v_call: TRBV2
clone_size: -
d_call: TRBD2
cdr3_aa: CASRSGTSGRPDTQYF
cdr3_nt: TGTGCCAGCAGGTCCGGGACTAGCGGGAGGCCAGATACGCAGTATTTT

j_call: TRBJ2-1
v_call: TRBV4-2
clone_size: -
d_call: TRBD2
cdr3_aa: CASSPSGRGGYNEQFF
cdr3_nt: TGTGCCAGCAGCCCTTCAGGGCGGGGGGGTTACAATGAGCAGTTCTTC

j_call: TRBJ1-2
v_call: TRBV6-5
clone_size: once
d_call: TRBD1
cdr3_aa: CASSRDSGIGYTF
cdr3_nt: TGTGCCAGCAGCCGGGACAGTGGGATCGGCTACACCTTC

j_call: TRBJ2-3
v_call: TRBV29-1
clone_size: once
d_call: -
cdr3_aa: CSVLSRANTQYF
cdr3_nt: TGCAGCGTTCTCAGCCGCGCAAATACGCAGTATTTT

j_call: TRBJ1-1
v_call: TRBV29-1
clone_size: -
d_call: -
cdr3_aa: CSVAGKVRIDTEAFF
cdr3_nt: TGCAGCGTTGCGGGGAAAGTACGAATCGACACTGAAGCTTTCTTT

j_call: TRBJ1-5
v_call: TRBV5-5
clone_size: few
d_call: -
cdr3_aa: CASSFTLNQPQHF
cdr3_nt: TGTGCCAGCAGCTTTACCCTCAATCAGCCCCAGCATTTT

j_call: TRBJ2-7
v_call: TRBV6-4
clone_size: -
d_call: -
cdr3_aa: CASSDRFVAYEQYF
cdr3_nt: TGTGCCAGCAGTGACAGATTTGTAGCCTACGAGCAGTACTTC

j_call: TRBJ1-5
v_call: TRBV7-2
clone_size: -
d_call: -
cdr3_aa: CASSLARSNQPQHF
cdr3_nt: TGTGCCAGCAGCTTAGCGAGGTCCAATCAGCCCCAGCATTTT

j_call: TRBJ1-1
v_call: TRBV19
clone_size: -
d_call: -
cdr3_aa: CASMPAMNTEAFF
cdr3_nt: TGTGCCAGTATGCCAGCCATGAACACTGAAGCTTTCTTT

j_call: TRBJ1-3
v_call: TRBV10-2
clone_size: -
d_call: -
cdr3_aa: CASSEPRASGNTIYF
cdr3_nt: TGCGCCAGCAGTGAGCCCAGAGCCTCTGGAAACACCATATATTTT

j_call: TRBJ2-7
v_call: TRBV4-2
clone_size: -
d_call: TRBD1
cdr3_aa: CASSQPDRPTYEQYF
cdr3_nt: TGTGCCAGCAGCCAACCGGACAGGCCGACCTACGAGCAGTACTTC

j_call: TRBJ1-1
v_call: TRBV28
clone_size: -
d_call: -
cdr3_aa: CASKGLTNTEAFF
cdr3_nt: TGTGCCAGCAAGGGACTTACGAACACTGAAGCTTTCTTT

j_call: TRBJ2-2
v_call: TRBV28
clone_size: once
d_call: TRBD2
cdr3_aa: CASRRAGGGGELFF
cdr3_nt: TGTGCCAGCAGACGAGCGGGAGGTGGCGGGGAGCTGTTTTTT

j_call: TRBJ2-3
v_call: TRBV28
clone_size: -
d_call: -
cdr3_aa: CASSSGSRPRLTQYF
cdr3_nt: TGTGCCAGCAGTTCTGGATCTCGGCCCCGACTTACGCAGTATTTT

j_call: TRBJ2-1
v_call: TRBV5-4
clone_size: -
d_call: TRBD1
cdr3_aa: CASSVDRAGEQFF
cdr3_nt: TGTGCCAGCAGCGTGGACAGGGCCGGTGAGCAGTTCTTC

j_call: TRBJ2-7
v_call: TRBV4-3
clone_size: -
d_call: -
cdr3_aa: CASSQDSRHEQYF
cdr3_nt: TGCGCCAGCAGCCAAGATAGCAGGCACGAGCAGTACTTC

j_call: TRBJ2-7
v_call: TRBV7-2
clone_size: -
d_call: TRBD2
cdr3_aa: CASSLAGLAGGEQYF
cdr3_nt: TGTGCCAGCAGCTTAGCCGGTCTAGCGGGAGGCGAGCAGTACTTC

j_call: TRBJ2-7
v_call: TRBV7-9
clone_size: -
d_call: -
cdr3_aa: CASSLAAGAHEQYF
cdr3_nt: TGTGCCAGCAGCCTGGCGGCGGGGGCGCACGAGCAGTACTTC

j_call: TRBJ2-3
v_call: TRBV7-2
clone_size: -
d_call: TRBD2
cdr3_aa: CASSLAGTSLADTQYF
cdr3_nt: TGTGCCAGCAGCTTAGCTGGGACTAGCCTCGCAGATACGCAGTATTTT

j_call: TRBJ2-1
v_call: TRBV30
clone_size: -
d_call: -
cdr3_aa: CAWSSGAPSGLEQFF
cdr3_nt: TGTGCCTGGAGTTCAGGGGCGCCTAGCGGTCTTGAGCAGTTCTTC

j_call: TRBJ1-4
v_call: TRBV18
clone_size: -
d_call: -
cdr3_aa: CASSPDKTTNEKLFF
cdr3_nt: TGTGCCAGCTCACCGGATAAAACAACTAATGAAAAACTGTTTTTT

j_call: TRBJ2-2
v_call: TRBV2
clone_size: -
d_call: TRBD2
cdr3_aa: CASKVDSGGAGELFF
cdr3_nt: TGTGCCAGCAAGGTTGATAGCGGGGGGGCCGGGGAGCTGTTTTTT

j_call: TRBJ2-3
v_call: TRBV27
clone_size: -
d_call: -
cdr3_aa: CASSSLRPGVRYF
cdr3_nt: TGTGCCAGCAGTTCTTTGAGACCAGGGGTTCGGTATTTT

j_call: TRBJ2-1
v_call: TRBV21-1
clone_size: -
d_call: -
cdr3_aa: CASSTLNLGRSNEQFF
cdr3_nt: TGTGCCAGCAGCACACTTAACTTAGGACGTTCCAATGAGCAGTTCTTC

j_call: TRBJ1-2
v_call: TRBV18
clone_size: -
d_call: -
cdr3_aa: CASSPDRNYGYTF
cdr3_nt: TGTGCCAGCTCACCAGACAGAAACTATGGCTACACCTTC